This TCR beta chain was observed in a study of cytomegalovirus exposure and HLA in healthy donors. Overall study context: A later analysis reported the 100 to 150 validation repertoires used the same platform as the 666 first-cohort repertoires. The study, taken as a whole, reports: Specificity of a few CMV-associated chains for CMV antigens was verified in vitro. According to the study, roughly 160 TCR beta chains were cytomegalovirus-associated.

Sequencing used immunoSEQ multiplex PCR; TCRdb keeps in-frame clones, though not all of them. The sample shows 180,000 or so clones, more than 75% of them seen only once. V was pared by 4 bases and J by 14 bases, with 18 bases of the junction left unmatched. Germline CDR1 is SQVTM and CDR2 is ANQGSEA. The CDR3 loop spans 14 amino acids. As regards this clone: As yet, its antigen is unknown.

The sequence was obtained from a woman aged 25-40 years in good health and CMV-seronegative. The sequencing input was PBMCs. The rearrangement joins TRBV29-1 to TRBJ1-2, with 8 nucleotides matching TRBD1. The CDR3 sequence: CSVGGDRTDRVWTF. CDR3 nucleotide sequence: TGCAGCGTTGGTGGGGACAGGACCGATCGGGTCTGGACCTTC.